Below are 8 T cell receptor beta chains sequenced from a single sample in a study of T cell responses to AZD1222 COVID-19 vaccine. TCRdb's table, derived via immunoSEQ multiplex PCR, lists solely in-frame clones and lacks some. The data show over 95,000 clones, with around nine tenths seen just once and less than 3% held by the top ten. Sequencing used peripheral blood, obtained on day 0 of AZD1222 vaccination. Receptors were obtained from an adult in good health.

The chain couples TRBV5-8 to TRBJ2-1, with 12 nucleotides matching TRBD2. CDR3 length: 16 amino acids. V shed 2 bases, J shed 6 bases, and the junction held 6 bases outside the gene matches. The germline V gene has CDR1 SGHTS and CDR2 YDEGEE. The CDR3 protein is CASSLQLAGGSNEQFF. The CDR3 DNA is TGTGCCAGCAGCTTACAACTAGCGGGGGGATCCAATGAGCAGTTCTTC.

The chain employs TRBV2 and TRBJ2-3; a weak D match, TRBD1 (5 bases). CDR1 and CDR2 (germline): SNHLY, FYNNEI. V lost 6 bases and J lost 3, with 10 bases in between. The CDR3 extends over 13 amino acids. CDR3 sequence reads: CASSSRGTDTQYF. In DNA, the CDR3 is TGTGCCAGCAGCTCTAGGGGAACAGATACGCAGTATTTT.

The chain combines TRBV30 with TRBJ2-5, with unresolved D. The CDR3 sequence is 13 residues long. Germline values: CDR1 GTSNPN, CDR2 SVGIG (reference sequence). The V end lost 7 bases, the J end lost 1 base, and 13 bases lay between the germline ends. The CDR3 is CASARWTQETQYF. CDR3 DNA sequence: TGTGCCTCCGCTAGGTGGACCCAAGAGACCCAGTACTTC.

V gene TRBV6-5 combines with J gene TRBJ2-7; TRBD2 aligns across 9 bases. From germline, CDR1 is MNHEY and CDR2 SVGAGI. After removal of 6 bases from V and 3 bases from J, the junction contained 6 bases not matched to a gene. This CDR3 spans 14 amino acids. Here the CDR3 reads CASRRLAGSYEQYF. CDR3 bases: TGTGCCAGCAGAAGGCTAGCGGGGAGCTACGAGCAGTACTTC.

The V call is TRBV21-1, the J call TRBJ1-5; TRBD1, the D gene given by the table, was not confirmed from the DNA. TRBV21-1 is recorded as a pseudogene. The CDR3 loop spans 16 amino acids. The CDR3 reads CASRKSGTGANQPQHF. In DNA, the CDR3 is TGTGCCAGCCGAAAATCCGGGACAGGGGCCAATCAGCCCCAGCATTTT.

This clone was seen a few times. The chain is built from TRBV6-5 and TRBJ1-2; 8 bases line up with TRBD1. The germline CDR1 and CDR2 sequences are MNHEY and SVGAGI. The trim removed 2 bases at V and 8 bases at J, leaving 10 bases unmatched. The length of the CDR3 is 15 residues. The CDR3 region has the DNA TGTGCCAGCAGTTACACTAAGGACAGGGTGAGGGGCTACACCTTC. This translates into CASSYTKDRVRGYTF.

J is TRBJ1-1 and V is TRBV9; D perhaps matches TRBD1 (5 bases). The germline V and J ends were trimmed by 2 bases and 4 bases, with 15 bases remaining between them. CDR1 is SGDLS and CDR2 is YYNGEE in the germline V gene. The CDR3 is made up of 15 amino acids. Written as DNA, the CDR3 is TGTGCCAGCAGCGTCGACAGCCGCGCGGGCACTGAAGCTTTCTTT. The encoded protein is CASSVDSRAGTEAFF.

J is TRBJ2-2 and V is TRBV9; D is unclear. There are 14 residues in the CDR3. V gave up 6 bases and J gave up 0 bases, with 9 bases separating them. The germline V gene has CDR1 SGDLS and CDR2 YYNGEE. Here the CDR3 reads CASTLVPNTGELFF. Here the CDR3 DNA reads TGTGCCAGCACCCTTGTCCCGAACACCGGGGAGCTGTTTTTT.